This TCR beta chain was profiled in a study of blood T cell repertoires in COVID-19. Study in general: Some COVID-19 samples were acute and others convalescent; all came from the United States, Italy and Spain.

The method was immunoSEQ multiplex PCR; TCRdb's version includes in-frame clones alone and lacks a portion of them. The repertoire holds around 300,000 clones, with 70% to 90% as singletons. The CDR3 runs to 16 residues. Germline assignment: CDR1 SEHNR and CDR2 FQNEAQ (reference sequence). Trimming took 2 bases from V and 3 from J; bases not matched to a gene: 9. Sequencing was performed on PBMCs or T cells enriched from blood (not recorded which). The V gene is TRBV7-9, the J gene TRBJ1-1; 7 bases are a match to TRBD1. The sequence was obtained from a woman aged 25-40 years who had recovered from COVID-19. The CDR3 DNA is TGTGCCAGCAGCTTAAAATACAGGGGTTTGGACACTGAAGCTTTCTTT. It is translated as CASSLKYRGLDTEAFF.